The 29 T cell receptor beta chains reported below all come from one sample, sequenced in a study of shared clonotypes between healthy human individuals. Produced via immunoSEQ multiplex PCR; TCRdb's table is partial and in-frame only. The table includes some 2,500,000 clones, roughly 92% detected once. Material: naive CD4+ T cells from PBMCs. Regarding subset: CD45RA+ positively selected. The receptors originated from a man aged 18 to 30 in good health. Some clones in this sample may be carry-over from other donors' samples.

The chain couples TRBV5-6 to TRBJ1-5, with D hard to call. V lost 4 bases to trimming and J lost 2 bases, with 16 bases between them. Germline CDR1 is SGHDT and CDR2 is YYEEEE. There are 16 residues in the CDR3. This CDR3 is CASSRWGSLRNQPQHF. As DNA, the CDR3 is TGTGCCAGCAGCCGATGGGGTTCTCTACGCAATCAGCCCCAGCATTTT.

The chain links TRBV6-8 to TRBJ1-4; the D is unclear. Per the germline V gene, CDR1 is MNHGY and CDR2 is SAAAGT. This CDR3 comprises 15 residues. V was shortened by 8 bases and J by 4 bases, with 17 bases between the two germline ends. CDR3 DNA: TGTGCCAGCCCAAAGGGCCGCTCCGTTAATGAAAAACTGTTTTTT. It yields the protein CASPKGRSVNEKLFF.

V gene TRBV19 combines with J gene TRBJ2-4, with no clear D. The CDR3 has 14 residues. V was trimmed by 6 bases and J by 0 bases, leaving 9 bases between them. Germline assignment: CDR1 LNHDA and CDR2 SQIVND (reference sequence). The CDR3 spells CASSRAAAKNIQYF. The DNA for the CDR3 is TGTGCCAGTAGCCGAGCAGCAGCCAAAAACATTCAGTACTTC. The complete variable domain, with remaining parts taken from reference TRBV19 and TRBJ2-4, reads DGGITQSPKYLFRKEGQNVTLSCEQNLNHDAMYWYRQDPGQGLRLIYYSQIVNDFQKGDIAEGYSVSREKKESFPLTVTSAQKNPTAFYLCASSRAAAKNIQYFGAGTRLSVL.

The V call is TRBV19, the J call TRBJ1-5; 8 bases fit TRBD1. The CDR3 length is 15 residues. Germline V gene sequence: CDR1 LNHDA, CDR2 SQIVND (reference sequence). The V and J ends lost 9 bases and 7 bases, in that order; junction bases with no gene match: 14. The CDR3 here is CASAIDRWDRQPQHF. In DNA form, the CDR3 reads TGTGCCAGCGCAATCGACAGGTGGGACAGGCAGCCCCAGCATTTT. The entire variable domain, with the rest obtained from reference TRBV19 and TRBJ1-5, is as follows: DGGITQSPKYLFRKEGQNVTLSCEQNLNHDAMYWYRQDPGQGLRLIYYSQIVNDFQKGDIAEGYSVSREKKESFPLTVTSAQKNPTAFYLCASAIDRWDRQPQHFGDGTRLSIL.

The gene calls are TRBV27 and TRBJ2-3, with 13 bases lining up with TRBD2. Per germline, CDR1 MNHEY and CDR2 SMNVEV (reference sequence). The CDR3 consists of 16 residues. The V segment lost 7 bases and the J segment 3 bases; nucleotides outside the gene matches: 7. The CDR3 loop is CASKSRTSGSTDTQYF. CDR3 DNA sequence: TGTGCCAGCAAGTCACGGACTAGCGGGAGTACAGATACGCAGTATTTT.

CDR3 sequence reads: CASSERDTSWTRRFKGYTF. The CDR3 DNA sequence: TGTGCCAGCAGCGAGAGGGACACATCTTGGACCCGTCGGTTTAAGGGCTACACCTTC. The chain uses TRBV9 and TRBJ1-2, with D perhaps matching TRBD1 (6 bases). Per germline, CDR1 SGDLS and CDR2 YYNGEE. Trimming removed 3 bases from V and 8 bases from J, with 32 bases in between. CDR3 size: 19 residues.

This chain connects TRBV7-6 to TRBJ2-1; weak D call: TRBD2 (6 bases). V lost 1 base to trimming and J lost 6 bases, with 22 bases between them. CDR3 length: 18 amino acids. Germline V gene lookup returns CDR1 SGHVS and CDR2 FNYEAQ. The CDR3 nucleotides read TGTGCCAGCAGCTTAGGGGACCCCACCGGGACTCGAATCAATGAGCAGTTCTTC. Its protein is CASSLGDPTGTRINEQFF.

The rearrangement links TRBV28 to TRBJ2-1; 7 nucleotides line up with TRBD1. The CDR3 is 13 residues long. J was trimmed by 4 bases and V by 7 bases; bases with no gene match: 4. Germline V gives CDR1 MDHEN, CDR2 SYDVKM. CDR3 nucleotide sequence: TGTGCCAGCAATTGGGGACAGTACAATGAGCAGTTCTTC. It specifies CASNWGQYNEQFF.

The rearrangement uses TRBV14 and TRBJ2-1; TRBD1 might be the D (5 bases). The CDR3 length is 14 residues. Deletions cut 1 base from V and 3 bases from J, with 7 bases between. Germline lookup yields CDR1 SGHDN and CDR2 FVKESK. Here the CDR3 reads CASSQVDSYNEQFF. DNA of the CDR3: TGTGCCAGCAGCCAAGTTGACAGCTACAATGAGCAGTTCTTC.

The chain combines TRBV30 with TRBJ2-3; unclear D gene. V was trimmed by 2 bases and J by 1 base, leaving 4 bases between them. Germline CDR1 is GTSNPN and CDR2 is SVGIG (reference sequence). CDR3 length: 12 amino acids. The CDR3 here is CAWSLGTDTQYF. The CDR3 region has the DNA TGTGCCTGGAGTTTAGGCACAGATACGCAGTATTTT.

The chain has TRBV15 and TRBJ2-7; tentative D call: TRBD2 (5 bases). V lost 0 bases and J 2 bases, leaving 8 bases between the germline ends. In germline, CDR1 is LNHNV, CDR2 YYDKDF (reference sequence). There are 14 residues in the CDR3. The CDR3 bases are TGTGCCACCAGCAGAGATAACGGGGCCTACGAGCAGTACTTC. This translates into CATSRDNGAYEQYF. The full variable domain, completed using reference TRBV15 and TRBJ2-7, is DAMVIQNPRYQVTQFGKPVTLSCSQTLNHNVMYWYQQKSSQAPKLLFHYYDKDFNNEADTPDNFQSRRPNTSFCFLDIRSPGLGDTAMYLCATSRDNGAYEQYFGPGTRLTVT.

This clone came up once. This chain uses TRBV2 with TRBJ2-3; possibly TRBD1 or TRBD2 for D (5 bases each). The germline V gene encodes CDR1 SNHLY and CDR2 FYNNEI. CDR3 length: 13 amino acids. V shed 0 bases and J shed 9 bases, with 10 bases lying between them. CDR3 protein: CASSEARDGTQYF. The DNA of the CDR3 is TGTGCCAGCAGTGAAGCCCGGGACGGAACGCAGTATTTT.

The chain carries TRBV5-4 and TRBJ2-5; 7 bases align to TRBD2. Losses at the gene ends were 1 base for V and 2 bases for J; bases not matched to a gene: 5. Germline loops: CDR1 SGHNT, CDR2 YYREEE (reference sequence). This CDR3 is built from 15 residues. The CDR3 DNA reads TGTGCCAGCAGCTTGAAAGCGGGGCCACAAGAGACCCAGTACTTC. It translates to CASSLKAGPQETQYF.

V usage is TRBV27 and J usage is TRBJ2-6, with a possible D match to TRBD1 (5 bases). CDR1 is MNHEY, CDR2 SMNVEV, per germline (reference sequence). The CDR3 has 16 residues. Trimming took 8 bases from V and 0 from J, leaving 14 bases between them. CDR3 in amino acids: CASGPKGHSGANVLTF. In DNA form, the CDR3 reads TGTGCCAGCGGACCAAAGGGGCACTCTGGGGCCAACGTCCTGACTTTC.

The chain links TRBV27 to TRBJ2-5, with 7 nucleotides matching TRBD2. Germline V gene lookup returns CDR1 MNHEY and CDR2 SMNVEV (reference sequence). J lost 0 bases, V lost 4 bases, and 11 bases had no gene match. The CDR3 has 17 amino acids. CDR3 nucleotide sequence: TGTGCCAGCAGTTCCCAGGCTAGCGGAGTTTACCAAGAGACCCAGTACTTC. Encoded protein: CASSSQASGVYQETQYF.

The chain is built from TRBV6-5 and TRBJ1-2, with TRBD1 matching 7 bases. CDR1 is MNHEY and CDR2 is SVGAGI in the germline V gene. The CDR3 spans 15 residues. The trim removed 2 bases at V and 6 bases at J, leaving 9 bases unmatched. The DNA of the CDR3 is TGTGCCAGCAGTTACCTCAGACCCGGACAGGATGGCTACACCTTC. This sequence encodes CASSYLRPGQDGYTF.

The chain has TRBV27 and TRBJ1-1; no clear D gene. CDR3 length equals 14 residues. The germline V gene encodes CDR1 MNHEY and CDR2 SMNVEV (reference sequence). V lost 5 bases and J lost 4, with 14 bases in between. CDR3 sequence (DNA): TGTGCCAGCAGTCCCACCCCGGGATCCACTGAAGCTTTCTTT. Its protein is CASSPTPGSTEAFF.

For the CDR3, the DNA is TGTGCCAGCTCACCATCTTACTCCGGGACAGGGATTAGCAATGAGCAGTTCTTC. Its protein product is CASSPSYSGTGISNEQFF. This chain links TRBV18 with TRBJ2-1; the match to TRBD1 covers 9 bases. Germline assignment: CDR1 KGHSH and CDR2 LQKENI. The CDR3 has 18 residues. The V gene end was trimmed by 2 bases and the J gene end by 6 bases; junction bases not matched to a gene: 14.

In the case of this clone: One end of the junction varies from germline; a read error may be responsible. CDR3 nucleotides: TGTGCCCGGAGCGAGGGCGGCGTGGGCAATCAGCCCCAGCATTTT. Its protein is CARSEGGVGNQPQHF. The gene calls are TRBV30 and TRBJ1-5; no firm D call. Germline V lookup: CDR1 GTSNPN, CDR2 SVGIG (reference sequence). CDR3 length: 15 amino acids.

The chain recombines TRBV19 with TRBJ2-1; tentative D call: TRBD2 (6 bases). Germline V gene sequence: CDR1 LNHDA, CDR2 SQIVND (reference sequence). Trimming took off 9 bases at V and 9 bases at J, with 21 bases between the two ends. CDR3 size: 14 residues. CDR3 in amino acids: CASLKRVRGGEQFF. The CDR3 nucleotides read TGTGCCAGCCTTAAGCGGGTCCGGGGTGGTGAGCAGTTCTTC.

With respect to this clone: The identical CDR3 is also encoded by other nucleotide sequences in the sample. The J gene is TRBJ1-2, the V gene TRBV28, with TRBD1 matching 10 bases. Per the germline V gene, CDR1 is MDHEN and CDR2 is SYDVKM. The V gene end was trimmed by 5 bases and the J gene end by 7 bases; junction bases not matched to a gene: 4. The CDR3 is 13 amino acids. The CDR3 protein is CASSPGQGGGYTF. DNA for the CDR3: TGTGCCAGCAGTCCTGGACAGGGGGGTGGCTACACCTTC.

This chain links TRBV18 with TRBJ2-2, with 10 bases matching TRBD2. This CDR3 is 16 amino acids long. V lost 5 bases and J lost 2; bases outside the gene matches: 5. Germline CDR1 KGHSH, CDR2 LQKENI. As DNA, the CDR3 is TGTGCCAGCTCAAAAGGACTAGCGGTAAACACCGGGGAGCTGTTTTTT. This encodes CASSKGLAVNTGELFF.

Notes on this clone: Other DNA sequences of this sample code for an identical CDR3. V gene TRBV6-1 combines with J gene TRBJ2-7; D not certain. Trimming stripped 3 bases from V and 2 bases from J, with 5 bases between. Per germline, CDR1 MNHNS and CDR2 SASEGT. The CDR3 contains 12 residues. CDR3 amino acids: CASSEVAYEQYF. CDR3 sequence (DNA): TGTGCCAGCAGTGAGGTAGCCTACGAGCAGTACTTC.

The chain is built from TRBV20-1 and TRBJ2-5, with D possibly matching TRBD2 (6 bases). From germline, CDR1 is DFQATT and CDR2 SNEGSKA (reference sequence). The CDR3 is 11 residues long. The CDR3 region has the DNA TGCACTCTGGGGGGTATGGAGACCCAGTACTTC. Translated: CTLGGMETQYF.

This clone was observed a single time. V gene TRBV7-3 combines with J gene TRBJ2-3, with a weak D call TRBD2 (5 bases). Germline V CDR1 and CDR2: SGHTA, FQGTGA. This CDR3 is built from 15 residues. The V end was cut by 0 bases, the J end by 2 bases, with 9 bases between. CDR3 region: CASSLTDLNTDTQYF. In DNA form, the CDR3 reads TGTGCCAGCAGCTTAACGGACTTAAACACAGATACGCAGTATTTT.

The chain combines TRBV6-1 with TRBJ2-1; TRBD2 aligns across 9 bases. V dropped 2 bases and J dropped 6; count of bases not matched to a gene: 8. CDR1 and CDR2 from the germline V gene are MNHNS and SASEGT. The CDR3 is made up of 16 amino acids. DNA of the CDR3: TGTGCCAGCAGTGAAAGGTATAGCGGGAGTGGCAATGAGCAGTTCTTC. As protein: CASSERYSGSGNEQFF.

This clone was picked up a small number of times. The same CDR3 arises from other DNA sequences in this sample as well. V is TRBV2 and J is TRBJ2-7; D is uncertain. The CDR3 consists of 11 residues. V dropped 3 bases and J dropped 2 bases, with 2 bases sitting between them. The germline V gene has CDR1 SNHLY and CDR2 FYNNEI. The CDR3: CASSDPYEQYF. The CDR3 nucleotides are TGTGCCAGCAGTGATCCCTACGAGCAGTACTTC.

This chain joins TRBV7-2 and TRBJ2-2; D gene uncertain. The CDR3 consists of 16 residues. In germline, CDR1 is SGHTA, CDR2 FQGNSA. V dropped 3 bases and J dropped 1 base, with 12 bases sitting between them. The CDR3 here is CASSFWTPENTGELFF. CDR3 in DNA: TGTGCCAGCAGCTTTTGGACGCCGGAGAACACCGGGGAGCTGTTTTTT. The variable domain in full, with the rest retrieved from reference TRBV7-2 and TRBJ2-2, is GAGVSQSPSNKVTEKGKDVELRCDPISGHTALYWYRQSLGQGLEFLIYFQGNSAPDKSGLPSDRFSAERTGGSVSTLTIQRTQQEDSAVYLCASSFWTPENTGELFFGEGSRLTVL.

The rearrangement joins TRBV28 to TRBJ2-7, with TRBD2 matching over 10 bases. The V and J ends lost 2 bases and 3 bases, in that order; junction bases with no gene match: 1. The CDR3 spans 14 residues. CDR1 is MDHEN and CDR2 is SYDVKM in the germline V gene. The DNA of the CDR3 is TGTGCCAGCAGTTTAACTAGCGGGAACTACGAGCAGTACTTC. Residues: CASSLTSGNYEQYF.